The present T cell receptor (beta chain) was sequenced within a study of blood T cell repertoires in COVID-19. Study as a whole: Acute-phase and convalescent COVID-19 samples originated in the United States, Italy and Spain. From T cells, B-cell-depleted T cells, or PBMCs came the material, which was cDNA or gDNA.

Methods used by the authors: Estimation of nucleated cell counts was performed using reference gene primer amplification. Sequencing was performed with immunoSEQ multiplex PCR; in TCRdb, only in-frame clones are kept and a portion is missing. For V, J and clone size, that table is used; D and trimming come from the DNA. The data hold approximately 40,000 clones, with around nine tenths observed a single time. Trimming removed 2 bases at V and 5 bases at J, with 15 bases between. Germline loops: CDR1 MNHEY, CDR2 SMNVEV (reference sequence). CDR3 size: 15 residues. This TCR came from a human donor in a cohort sampled during active COVID-19. V gene TRBV27 combines with J gene TRBJ2-5, with D tentatively TRBD1 (5 bases). Specimen: peripheral blood. As DNA, the CDR3 is TGTGCCAGCAGTTTAAGGGGTCTGGTAGGGGAGACCCAGTACTTC. It codes for CASSLRGLVGETQYF.